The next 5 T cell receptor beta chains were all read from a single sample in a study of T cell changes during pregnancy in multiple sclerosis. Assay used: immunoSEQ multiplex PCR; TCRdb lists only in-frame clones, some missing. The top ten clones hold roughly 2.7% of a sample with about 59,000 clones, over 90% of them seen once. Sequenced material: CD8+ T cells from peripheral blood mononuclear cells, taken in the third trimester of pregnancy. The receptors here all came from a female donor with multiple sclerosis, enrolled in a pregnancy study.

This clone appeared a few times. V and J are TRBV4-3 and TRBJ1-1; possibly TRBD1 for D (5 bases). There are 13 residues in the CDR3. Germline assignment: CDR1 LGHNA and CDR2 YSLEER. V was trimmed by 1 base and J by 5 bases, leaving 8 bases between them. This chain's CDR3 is CASSQGSGTEAFF. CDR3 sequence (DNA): TGCGCCAGCAGCCAAGGTTCAGGGACTGAAGCTTTCTTT.

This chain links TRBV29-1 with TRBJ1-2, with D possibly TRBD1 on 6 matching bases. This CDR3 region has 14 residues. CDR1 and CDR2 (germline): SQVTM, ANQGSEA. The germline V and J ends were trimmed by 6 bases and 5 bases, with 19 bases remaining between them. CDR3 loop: CSVEGWTDHYGYTF. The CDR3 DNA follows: TGCAGCGTCGAGGGATGGACAGACCATTATGGCTACACCTTC. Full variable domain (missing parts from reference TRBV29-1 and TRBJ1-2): SAVISQKPSRDICQRGTSLTIQCQVDSQVTMMFWYRQQPGQSLTLIATANQGSEATYESGFVIDKFPISRPNLTFSTLTVSNMSPEDSSIYLCSVEGWTDHYGYTFGSGTRLTVV.

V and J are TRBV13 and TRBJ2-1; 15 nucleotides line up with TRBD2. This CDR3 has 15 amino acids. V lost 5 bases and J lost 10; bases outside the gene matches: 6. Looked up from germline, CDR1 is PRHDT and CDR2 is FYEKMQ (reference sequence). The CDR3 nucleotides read TGTGCCAGCAGCGAGGGACTAGCGGGAGGAGTCGAGCAGTTCTTC. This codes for CASSEGLAGGVEQFF.

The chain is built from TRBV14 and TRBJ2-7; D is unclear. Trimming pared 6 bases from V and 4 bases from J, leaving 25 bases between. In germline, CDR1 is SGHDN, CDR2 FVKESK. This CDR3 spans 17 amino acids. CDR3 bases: TGTGCCAGCAGTAGCCAAGGTCTTATGACTCGACGGTACGAGCAGTACTTC. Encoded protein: CASSSQGLMTRRYEQYF.

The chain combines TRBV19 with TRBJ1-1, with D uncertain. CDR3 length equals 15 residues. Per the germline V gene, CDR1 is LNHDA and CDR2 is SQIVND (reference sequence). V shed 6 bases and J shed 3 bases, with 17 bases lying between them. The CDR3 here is CASSKDEGGYTEAFF. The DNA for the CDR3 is TGTGCCAGTAGCAAGGACGAAGGAGGGTACACTGAAGCTTTCTTT.